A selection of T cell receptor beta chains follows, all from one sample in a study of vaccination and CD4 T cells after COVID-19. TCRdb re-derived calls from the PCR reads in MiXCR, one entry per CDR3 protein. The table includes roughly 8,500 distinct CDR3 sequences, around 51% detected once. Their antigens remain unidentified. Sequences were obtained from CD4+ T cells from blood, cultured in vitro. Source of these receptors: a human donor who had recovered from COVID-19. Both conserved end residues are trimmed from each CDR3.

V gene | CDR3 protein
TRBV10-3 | AISEVRGGPNQPQH
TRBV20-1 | SARGSDNQPQH
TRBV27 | ASSLLGYSNQPQH
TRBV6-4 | ASSEFRGDTQY
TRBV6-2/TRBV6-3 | ASSYVDFKQY
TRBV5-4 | ASRGTSGPVHEQF
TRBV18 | ASSKMNTEAF
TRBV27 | ASSFLDSGANVLT
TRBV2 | ASSDLGVQTQY
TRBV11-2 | ASSLGREGVYEQY
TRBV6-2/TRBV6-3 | ASSWGGGSNQPQH
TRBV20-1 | GARDRRTRY
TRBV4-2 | ASSQRLAGDPTYEQY
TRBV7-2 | ASSSGRTGTTNEKLF
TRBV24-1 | ATSDPTGGDTEAF
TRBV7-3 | ASSPSGTYNEQF
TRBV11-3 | ASSLEGNSYEQY
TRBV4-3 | ASSQAIAGGPGELF
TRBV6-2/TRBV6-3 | ASSYRYSNQPQH
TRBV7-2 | ASSLGAWRDEQF
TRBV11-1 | ASSLGGRTSGNTIY
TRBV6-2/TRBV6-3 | ASSIDSYEQY
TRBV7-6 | ASSLVETQY
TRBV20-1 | SAGRGATYEQY
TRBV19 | ASSISYSYEQY
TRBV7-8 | ASSTLRQGATGQPQH
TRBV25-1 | ASSDPRDSTDTQY
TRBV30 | AWSQGQGNYEQY
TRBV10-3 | AISESGLPELF
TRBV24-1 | ATSDSGQPYNEQF
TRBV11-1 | ASSSAGAGTQETQY
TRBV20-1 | SARTGGAYNEQF
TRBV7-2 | ASSFTHVTVNEQF
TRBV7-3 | ASSLISYGGEQF
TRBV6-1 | ASSETVRPDYEQY
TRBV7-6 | ASSLRLMRGSSSYNEQF
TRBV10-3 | ASSFGLAGAWYEQY
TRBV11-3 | ASSLRGNQPQH
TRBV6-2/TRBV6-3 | ASSYRPQVSYEQY
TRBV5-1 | ASSLDLAGVNGELF
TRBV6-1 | ASRMQTGLSAF
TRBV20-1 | SAAGDGYTEAF
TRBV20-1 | SARDPRSTDTQY
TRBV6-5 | ASSYRQGHEQY
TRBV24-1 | ATSDHRTGGTEAF
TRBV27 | ASSSAGWGNTIY
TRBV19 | ASSMGTSPETQY
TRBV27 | ASSLGFGRTKNIQY
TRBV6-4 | ASRRDPTADEQY
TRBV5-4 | ASSTDSSYNEQF
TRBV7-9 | ASSYRDNYGYT
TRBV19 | ASSKGQIYGYT
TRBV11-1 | ARGRGNSYNSPLH
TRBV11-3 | ASSRRQGTFYEQY
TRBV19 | ASSIGPYAYNEQF
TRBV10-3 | AISGQVGTEKLF
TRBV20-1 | SASPPVLLAGDATDTQY
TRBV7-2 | ASSLFQGGSEAF
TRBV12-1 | ASSLVGQGANVLT
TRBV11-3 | ASSPGQRWNEQF